A single T cell receptor beta chain is shown here with its context. Its antigen is undetermined. The authors deemed Graves' hyperthyroidism stable absent ophthalmopathy progression within 18 months. Any patient presenting with uncontrolled infection, other autoimmune disease, pregnancy or lactation was left out. These data belong to a study of T cells in Graves' hyperthyroidism and ophthalmopathy. Authors of the study amplified TCR beta CDR3 regions from RNA transcripts. In the first-round RT-PCR of the TCR CDR3, the HTBI primer set was used. TCRdb called the multiplex PCR reads again in MiXCR, with one record for every CDR3 protein. The data show a few hundred thousand distinct CDR3 sequences, around 46% seen once. Findings and caveats of the study: In the analysis, a 13 V-J model separated ophthalmopathy from stable hyperthyroidism. Blood shared most expanded thyroid clonotypes above 0.001.

Germline V lookup: CDR1 SNHLY, CDR2 FYNNEI. The CDR3 spans 14 residues. V gave up 7 bases and J gave up 0 bases, with 10 bases separating them. The specimen was peripheral blood or thyroid tissue (not recorded which). The chain has TRBV2 and TRBJ1-5; tentative D call: TRBD1 (5 bases). The TCR was taken from a woman between 18 and 29 years old with Graves' hyperthyroidism. CDR3 in amino acids: CASKSGDSNQPQHF. The CDR3 bases are TGTGCCAGCAAATCGGGGGATAGCAATCAGCCCCAGCATTTT.